This T cell receptor beta chain was observed in a study of read filtering for tumor transcriptome and immune sequencing. The library was built from roughly 400 ng RNA with molecular barcoded adaptors for alpha/delta and beta/gamma chains. TCRdb re-called the reads with MiXCR, one entry per CDR3 protein. The sample lists some 130,000 distinct CDR3 sequences; 10% to 15% were seen once. This clonotype has a count of ten or more. Its antigen remains unknown. General study findings and limits: RNA-seq captured clonotypes less deeply and reliably than IR-seq.

This TCR was recovered from a donor at least 40 years old with multiple myeloma. The specimen was a population of CD138-negative cells sorted from bone marrow.

The CDR3 loop reads CASSLGGPNGGQPQHF. CDR3 nucleotides: TGTGCCAGCAGCTTAGGGGGCCCGAACGGAGGGCAGCCCCAGCATTTT. The V and J genes are TRBV7-9 and TRBJ1-5, with D possibly TRBD1 on 5 matching bases. The germline CDR1 and CDR2 sequences are SEHNR and FQNEAQ (reference sequence). With 1 base removed from V and 7 bases from J, the gap between germline ends came to 17 bases. The CDR3 contains 16 residues.